The table lists the clone carrying this T cell receptor beta chain with many counts. Its antigen remains unidentified. This entry belongs to a study of breast tumors, draining lymph nodes, adjacent tissues. Whole-study findings and limits: Most tumor T cells seemingly derive from lymph node, then expand in tumor. Compared with basal-like, luminal-like tumors shared significantly more repertoire with nontumor tissue. Compared with lymph nodes, tumors were less diverse; compared with nontumor tissue, more. Data only fit, rather than demonstrated, lymph node origin of most tumor T cells.

The CDR3 length is 13 residues. Germline V gene lookup returns CDR1 SGHDT and CDR2 YYEEEE. Trimming shortened V by 2 bases and J by 8 bases, and 10 bases separated the two germline ends. The lymph nodes were axillary draining lymph nodes from breast cancer patients. Each CDR3 protein is one row after TCRdb ran MiXCR on the multiplex PCR reads. The sample carries about 80,000 distinct CDR3 sequences, roughly a fifth recorded once. Sample: axillary lymph node tissue. The clonotype was recovered from a female donor with breast cancer. Some clones in this sample may be carry-over from other donors' samples. The rearrangement uses TRBV5-6 and TRBJ1-4; the D gene is possibly TRBD1 (6 bases). CDR3 sequence reads: CASSFTGNEKLFF. CDR3 in DNA: TGTGCCAGCAGCTTTACAGGGAACGAAAAACTGTTTTTT.